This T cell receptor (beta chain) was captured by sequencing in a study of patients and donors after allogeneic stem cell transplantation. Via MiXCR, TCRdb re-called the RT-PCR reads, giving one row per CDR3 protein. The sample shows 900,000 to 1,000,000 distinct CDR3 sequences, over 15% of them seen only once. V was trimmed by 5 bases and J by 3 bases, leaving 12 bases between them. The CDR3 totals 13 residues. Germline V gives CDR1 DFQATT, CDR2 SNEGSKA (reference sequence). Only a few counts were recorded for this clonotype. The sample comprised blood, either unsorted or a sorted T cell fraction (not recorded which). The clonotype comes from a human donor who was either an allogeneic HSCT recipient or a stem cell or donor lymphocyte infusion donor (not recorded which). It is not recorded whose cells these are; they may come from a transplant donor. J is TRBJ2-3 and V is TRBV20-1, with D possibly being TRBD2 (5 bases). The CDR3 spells CSAEGRTTDTQYF. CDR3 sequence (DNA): TGCAGTGCTGAAGGACGGACTACAGATACGCAGTATTTT.